This T cell receptor beta chain was recovered during a study of T-cell memory formation after mild COVID-19. Regarding the study as a whole: The appearance of some responding clones in pre-infection memory suggested that cross-reactive memory joined. SARS-CoV-2 specificity of second-wave clones peaking day 37 was unconfirmed.

One entry per CDR3 protein results from TCRdb running MiXCR on the 5' RACE reads. The sample lists some 300,000 distinct CDR3 sequences, around a fifth occurring once. Trimming left V 1 base short and J 6 bases short, with 12 bases between. CDR1 is MNHEY and CDR2 is SVGAGI in the germline V gene. CDR3 length: 14 amino acids. Concerning this clonotype itself: Its antigen is undetermined.

The sample consisted of PBMCs or a T cell subset sorted from them (not recorded which). The gene calls are TRBV6-5 and TRBJ1-2, with D perhaps matching TRBD1 (5 bases). The sequence derives from a young man who had mild COVID-19 (a few samples of this study predate the infection). Cell type and time point are not known. DNA for the CDR3: TGTGCCAGCAGTTACTGGGGCCAGGCTGATGGCTACACCTTC. Its translation is CASSYWGQADGYTF.